These T cell receptor beta chains were read from a single sample in a study of T-cell reconstitution after alpha-beta-depleted transplantation in children. TCRdb processed the PCR reads anew with MiXCR; each CDR3 protein has one entry. The sample consists of fewer than 550,000 distinct CDR3 sequences, roughly an eighth of them appearing once. This material consisted of PBMCs, mostly from graft donor cells, taken 180 days after TCRalphabeta/CD19-depleted stem cell transplant. All receptors come from a female patient under 10 years old who had a stem cell transplant for aplastic anemia, so the T cells may come from the graft donor. CDR3s include the opening cysteine and the closing phenylalanine or tryptophan. A D gene is named only where the DNA matches it firmly. Rows may omit the clone size; those that give it use once, few, many or a size class.

TRBJ1-2 - TRBV20-1 - TGCAGTGCTAGAGATGCGGCGAACTATGGCTACACCTTC CSARDAANYGYTF
TRBJ1-1 - TRBV7-2 TRBD1 TGTGCCAGCAGCTTAAGGCGGTACAGGGGGCCGGGGACTGAAGCTTTCTTT CASSLRRYRGPGTEAFF
TRBJ2-3 once TRBV19 - TGTGCCAGTAGCAACAGGGATGACACAGATACGCAGTATTTT CASSNRDDTDTQYF
TRBJ1-1 many TRBV4-1 TRBD1 TGCGCCAGCAGCCAAGGGGACAGAACTTTCATGAACACTGAAGCTTTCTTT CASSQGDRTFMNTEAFF
TRBJ1-1 few TRBV3-1 - TGTGCCAGCAGCCCCGTAGGCCCTAACACTGAAGCTTTCTTT CASSPVGPNTEAFF
TRBJ1-3 few TRBV6-1 TRBD1 TGTGCCAGCAGCCCTACCTGGACAGGCGACAACACCATATATTTT CASSPTWTGDNTIYF
TRBJ1-5 few TRBV20-1 TRBD1 TGCAGTGCTAGAGCGGGACAGATCAATCAGCCCCAGCATTTT CSARAGQINQPQHF
TRBJ2-1 - TRBV20-1 - TGCAGTGCTATCTATAGTATCCCCTCCTACAATGAGCAGTTCTTC CSAIYSIPSYNEQFF
TRBJ2-7 - TRBV7-2 TRBD1 TGTGCCAGCAGCCCTTATTCGACAGGGGTTGTCTACGAGCAGTACTTC CASSPYSTGVVYEQYF
TRBJ2-3 - TRBV13 - TGTGCCAGCAGCCGCCGACGGGAGTGGTCCACAGATACGCAGTATTTT CASSRRREWSTDTQYF
TRBJ2-3 few TRBV21-1 - TGTGCCAGCAGGCCGGGACAGGGTGGAGATACGCAGTATTTT CASRPGQGGDTQYF
TRBJ2-7 - TRBV12-3/TRBV12-4 - TGTGCCAGCAGTTTTAGCTGCCCGGACAGCTCCTACGAGCAGTACTTC CASSFSCPDSSYEQYF
TRBJ2-4 few TRBV4-1 - TGCGCCAGCAGCCAAGATACGTTTGCCAAAAACATTCAGTACTTC CASSQDTFAKNIQYF
TRBJ2-1 - TRBV6-2/TRBV6-3 - TGTGCCAGCAGTTACTCCCGTGGTCTGTACAATGAGCAGTTCTTC CASSYSRGLYNEQFF
TRBJ1-2 few TRBV20-1 - TGCAGTTTAGAGTATCTTGTCTATGGCTACACCTTC CSLEYLVYGYTF
TRBJ1-6 few TRBV7-9 TRBD1 TGTGCCAGCAGCTTAGCCCGGGACAGGGGATCACCCCTCCACTTT CASSLARDRGSPLHF
TRBJ2-5 - TRBV14 TRBD2 TGTGCCAGCAGCCAAGACGATCGACTAGCGGGACTGGGGACCCAGTACTTC CASSQDDRLAGLGTQYF
TRBJ1-5 few TRBV12-3/TRBV12-4 - TGTGCCAGCAGTTTAGATTTGCAGCCCCAGCATTTT CASSLDLQPQHF
TRBJ1-1 - TRBV7-6 - TGTGCCAGCAGCTTGGTCCAGGGGCCGGGCACTGAAGCTTTCTTT CASSLVQGPGTEAFF
TRBJ2-5 many TRBV20-1 TRBD2 TGCAGTGCTAGAGATCAAGCGGGAGGGGACCAAGAGACCCAGTACTTC CSARDQAGGDQETQYF
TRBJ1-4 - TRBV10-3 TRBD1 TGTGCCACCTCGGGACAGCAGAATGAAAAACTGTTTTTT CATSGQQNEKLFF
TRBJ2-1 few TRBV20-1 - TGCAGTGCTAGAGTCGGGAGCTCCTACAATGAGCAGTTCTTC CSARVGSSYNEQFF
TRBJ2-5 few TRBV7-9 - TGTGCCACCACCCGAACAGGGTCAGAGACCCAGTACTTC CATTRTGSETQYF
TRBJ2-5 few TRBV7-2 - TGTGCCAGCAGTTTCACAGTGGATGGAGAGACCCAGTACTTC CASSFTVDGETQYF
TRBJ2-2 many TRBV7-2 TRBD1 TGTGCCAGCAGGCTTCTTACAGGGGTGAACACCGGGGAGCTGTTTTTT CASRLLTGVNTGELFF
TRBJ2-1 many TRBV20-1 TRBD2 TGCAGTGCCGAAGGGGTTAGCGGGATCAATGAGCAGTTCTTC CSAEGVSGINEQFF
TRBJ1-5 - TRBV28 - TGTGCCATCCCGGGGGACGGCTATAGCAATCAGCCCCAGCATTTT CAIPGDGYSNQPQHF
TRBJ1-1 many TRBV7-9 - TGTGCCAGCAGCCCTCTTGAAGCTTTCTTT CASSPLEAFF